This TCR beta chain was recorded in a study of long-term antiretroviral therapy in people with HIV. This was the immunoSEQ v3.0 assay at survey level. Assay used: immunoSEQ multiplex PCR; TCRdb lists only in-frame clones, some missing. The sample holds some 28,000 clones, roughly 78% seen once. The CDR3 contains 10 residues. V shed 3 bases and J shed 9 bases, with 3 bases lying between them. Germline CDR1 SGHTA, CDR2 FQGNSA. This TCR was recovered from a man aged 18 to 29 with HIV. The rearrangement links TRBV7-2 to TRBJ2-1, with D unclear. The sample here was unsorted PBMCs, taken 1.5 years before starting antiretroviral therapy. Written as DNA, the CDR3 is TGTGCCAGCAGCTTCCTTGAGCAGTTCTTC. Protein sequence: CASSFLEQFF.